The clone carrying this TCR beta chain was picked up one time. Its antigen is currently unknown. The germline CDR1 and CDR2 sequences are SNHLY and FYNNEI. The ends were cut back, 4 bases at V and 4 bases at J, with 11 bases in the middle. This CDR3 has 14 amino acids. This sample is drawn from a study of cytomegalovirus exposure and HLA in healthy donors. The study's findings and limits: The investigators catalogued under 200 TCR beta chains as cytomegalovirus-associated. Some segments of the V type, notably TRBV6-2 and TRBV6-3, were excluded as indistinguishable.

The PCR employed 60 Vbeta primers together with 13 Jbeta primers. Sequencing was performed with immunoSEQ multiplex PCR; in TCRdb, only in-frame clones are kept and a portion is missing. The top ten hold 6.5% of the sample, which has 130,000 or so clones, more than 55% seen once. The sequence was obtained from a woman aged 60-75 years in good health and CMV-seronegative. The V and J genes are TRBV2 and TRBJ1-5; D is possibly TRBD1 (6 bases). The sample taken for sequencing was PBMCs. The CDR3 region is CASSGGGWNQPQHF. CDR3 nucleotide sequence: TGTGCCAGCAGTGGAGGGGGATGGAATCAGCCCCAGCATTTT.